This is a list of T cell receptor beta chains from one sample in a study of blood T cell repertoires in COVID-19. The protocol was immunoSEQ multiplex PCR, while the TCRdb copy is restricted to in-frame clones and leaves out a portion. In the table there are about 410,000 clones, roughly 86% of which are singletons. Source material: PBMCs or T cells enriched from blood (not recorded which). All receptors derive from a woman between 25 and 40 years old who had recovered from COVID-19. CDR3s include the opening cysteine and the closing phenylalanine or tryptophan. D genes are given only for firm matches.

V gene	D gene	J gene	CDR3 DNA	CDR3 protein
TRBV28	.	TRBJ1-2	TGTGCCAGCAGTACAGGTACTAACTATGGCTACACCTTC	CASSTGTNYGYTF
TRBV5-1	TRBD1	TRBJ2-1	TGCGCCAGCAGCTCCCTCCGGGACAGAAATTACAATGAGCAGTTCTTC	CASSSLRDRNYNEQFF
TRBV12-3/TRBV12-4	.	TRBJ2-7	TGTGCCAGCAGTTTATTACAGGGTAGCGAGCAGTACTTC	CASSLLQGSEQYF
TRBV21-1	.	TRBJ1-3	TGTGCCAGCAGCAAAGGGGAGAGCTCTGGAAACACCATATATTTT	CASSKGESSGNTIYF
TRBV7-9	.	TRBJ2-1	TGTGCCAGCAGCTTCGGAGCAAGTTACAATGAGCAGTTCTTC	CASSFGASYNEQFF
TRBV20-1	.	TRBJ2-3	TGCAGTGCTAGTGGAGGAGCAGATACGCAGTATTTT	CSASGGADTQYF
TRBV30	.	TRBJ1-6	TGTGCCTGGAGCTCGACTGGTAATTCACCCCTCCACTTT	CAWSSTGNSPLHF
TRBV28	.	TRBJ2-1	TGTGCCAGCACCCCAGAGACAGGTATGCAGTTCTTC	CASTPETGMQFF
TRBV18	TRBD1	TRBJ1-2	TGTGCCAGCTCATCCACGGGACAGGCAACTAACTATGGCTACACCTTC	CASSSTGQATNYGYTF
TRBV21-1	.	TRBJ1-3	TGTGCCAGCAGCAACGCGGGGAGAGGCCGGTCTTTGGACTCTGGAAACACCATATATTTT	CASSNAGRGRSLDSGNTIYF